This T cell receptor beta chain was identified during a study of cytomegalovirus exposure and HLA in healthy donors. Study as a whole: About 85 million unique TCR sequences came from HLA-typed donors in an early release. Whole-study results and caveats: Most TCR beta V segments were productive about 87% or about 30% of the time in an earlier analysis.

This CDR3 contains 11 residues. V lost 2 bases and J lost 10, with 6 bases in between. CDR1 and CDR2 from the germline V gene are MNHNY and SVGAGI (reference sequence). In nominal health when sampled, donors likely had unrecorded immune exposures nonetheless. With regard to this clone: Its target is unknown.

The PCR contained 60 Vbeta and 13 Jbeta primers. Profiled with immunoSEQ multiplex PCR; TCRdb holds only in-frame clones, not every one. The table has a few hundred thousand clones, 70% to 90% seen once. This TCR was recovered from a woman between 40 and 50 years old in good health and CMV-seropositive. The chain carries TRBV6-6 and TRBJ2-1; D is ambiguous. Sequences were obtained from PBMCs. CDR3: CASSYEWEQFF. For the CDR3, the DNA is TGTGCCAGCAGTTACGAGTGGGAGCAGTTCTTC.